The 13 T cell receptor beta chains in this list originate from one sample, sequenced in a study of control samples from healthy donors and cancer patients. Profiled with immunoSEQ multiplex PCR; TCRdb holds only in-frame clones, not every one. The sample shows just over 80,000 clones, approximately 94% of them seen only once. Sequencing was performed on blood. Receptor source: a woman younger than 35 in good health.

This sequence joins TRBV7-2 and TRBJ2-7, with TRBD1 matching over 10 bases. CDR1 and CDR2 (germline): SGHTA, FQGNSA. After removal of 5 bases from V and 3 bases from J, the junction contained 7 bases not matched to a gene. There are 15 residues in the CDR3. The CDR3: CASSQRTGGDYEQYF. For the CDR3, the DNA is TGTGCCAGCAGCCAAAGGACAGGGGGAGACTACGAGCAGTACTTC.

V usage is TRBV7-6 and J usage is TRBJ2-1, with D perhaps TRBD1 or TRBD2 (5 bases each). This CDR3 contains 17 residues. Trimming pared 1 base from V and 3 bases from J, leaving 16 bases between. The V gene's germline CDR1 is SGHVS and CDR2 FNYEAQ. The CDR3 loop reads CASSLGSGFRDYNEQFF. The CDR3 region has the DNA TGTGCCAGCAGCTTAGGGTCGGGGTTCAGGGACTACAATGAGCAGTTCTTC.

The gene calls are TRBV27 and TRBJ2-7, with D tentatively TRBD1 (5 bases). The V gene lost 5 bases and the J gene lost 5 bases, with 16 bases spanning the gap. This CDR3 is 14 amino acids long. Per germline, CDR1 MNHEY and CDR2 SMNVEV (reference sequence). Here the CDR3 reads CASSPQGRINEQYF. The DNA of the CDR3 is TGTGCCAGCAGTCCCCAGGGCAGGATCAACGAGCAGTACTTC.

The CDR3 nucleotides read TGTGCCAGCAGTTTAAACAATCAGCCCCAGCATTTT. It encodes CASSLNNQPQHF. The chain uses TRBV12-3 or TRBV12-4 and TRBJ1-5; D not resolved. The CDR3 runs to 12 residues. V lost 2 bases, J lost 3 bases, and 2 bases lay in between.

The gene calls are TRBV11-2 and TRBJ1-5; D not resolved. Looked up from germline, CDR1 is SGHAT and CDR2 is FQNNGV. V lost 0 bases and J 6 bases, leaving 15 bases between the germline ends. This CDR3 has 16 residues. This CDR3 is CASSLDGGIAGQPQHF. The CDR3 coding sequence is TGTGCCAGCAGCTTAGATGGAGGGATTGCGGGTCAGCCCCAGCATTTT.

The chain recombines TRBV28 with TRBJ2-5; D is possibly TRBD1 (6 bases). The V and J ends lost 5 bases and 4 bases respectively, with 20 bases between them. Germline CDR1 is MDHEN and CDR2 is SYDVKM. The CDR3 is made up of 16 amino acids. This CDR3 is CASSLGASSMGETQYF. The CDR3 DNA reads TGTGCCAGCAGTCTGGGGGCTTCATCAATGGGAGAGACCCAGTACTTC.

The chain employs TRBV7-2 and TRBJ2-1; D perhaps matches TRBD1 (6 bases). CDR1 SGHTA and CDR2 FQGNSA come from the germline V gene. Trimming cost V 5 bases and J 4 bases, with 12 bases left between them. This CDR3 has 14 residues. Here the CDR3 reads CASSAGVWYNEQFF. CDR3 nucleotides: TGTGCCAGCAGCGCAGGGGTTTGGTACAATGAGCAGTTCTTC.

The J gene is TRBJ1-4, the V gene TRBV7-6; 8 nucleotides agree with TRBD1. CDR1 is SGHVS, CDR2 FNYEAQ, per germline. There are 14 residues in the CDR3. After removal of 5 bases from V and 4 bases from J, the junction contained 3 bases not matched to a gene. This CDR3 reads CASSATGGNEKLFF. The CDR3 DNA is TGTGCCAGCAGCGCTACAGGGGGTAATGAAAAACTGTTTTTT.

The V gene is TRBV7-8, the J gene TRBJ1-5; TRBD1 matches 7 bases. Losses at the gene ends were 4 bases for V and 5 bases for J; bases not matched to a gene: 8. This CDR3 is 15 amino acids long. Germline V gene lookup returns CDR1 SGHVS and CDR2 FQNEAQ. The CDR3 DNA follows: TGTGCCAGCAGCTACTTGGACAGGTATTATCAGCCCCAGCATTTT. Protein: CASSYLDRYYQPQHF.

The chain carries TRBV19 and TRBJ1-5; the D gene is possibly TRBD1 (5 bases). V was pared by 7 bases and J by 3 bases, with 13 bases between. Germline V gene lookup returns CDR1 LNHDA and CDR2 SQIVND (reference sequence). The CDR3 length is 14 residues. The DNA of the CDR3 is TGTGCCAGTAACTTGCAGGGTCTCAATCAGCCCCAGCATTTT. Protein product: CASNLQGLNQPQHF.

This sequence joins TRBV4-1 and TRBJ1-6; 11 bases are shared with TRBD1. CDR3 length: 16 amino acids. V trimming: 2 bases; J trimming: 10 bases; junction bases outside the gene matches: 7. The germline V gene has CDR1 MGHRA and CDR2 YSYEKL. The chain's CDR3 is CASSQPGQGALSPLHF. The CDR3 nucleotides are TGCGCCAGCAGCCAACCCGGACAGGGGGCTTTGTCACCCCTCCACTTT.

The rearrangement uses TRBV15 and TRBJ2-4; D is possibly TRBD1 or TRBD2 (5 bases each). The CDR3 runs to 20 residues. From germline, CDR1 is LNHNV and CDR2 YYDKDF (reference sequence). V shed 1 base and J shed 1 base, with 23 bases lying between them. Written as DNA, the CDR3 is TGTGCCACCAGCAGAGGGTCGGGTGTAGGGGACCGCTTGGCCAAAAACATTCAGTACTTC. This translates into CATSRGSGVGDRLAKNIQYF.

The V call is TRBV7-3, the J call TRBJ2-7, with TRBD2 matching over 9 bases. The CDR3 runs 14 residues. J lost 3 bases, V lost 2 bases, and 2 bases had no gene match. Germline V gives CDR1 SGHTA, CDR2 FQGTGA. The CDR3 DNA reads as TGTGCCAGCAGCTTAGCTAGCGGGATCTACGAGCAGTACTTC. Its protein is CASSLASGIYEQYF. The complete variable domain, with remaining parts taken from reference TRBV7-3 and TRBJ2-7, reads GAGVSQTPSNKVTEKGKYVELRCDPISGHTALYWYRQSLGQGPEFLIYFQGTGAADDSGLPNDRFFAVRPEGSVSTLKIQRTERGDSAVYLCASSLASGIYEQYFGPGTRLTVT.